The 27 T cell receptor beta chains given below trace back to one sample, sequenced in a study of blood T cell repertoires in COVID-19. Clones were sequenced by immunoSEQ multiplex PCR, and TCRdb holds only the in-frame ones, with some missing. The sample carries 180,000 or so clones, 88% recorded once. Sample: peripheral blood. The receptors were sampled from a woman aged 25 to 39 with acute or convalescent COVID-19.

This clone was counted a single time. V and J are TRBV7-9 and TRBJ2-7, with TRBD2 matching 7 bases. The V gene's germline CDR1 is SEHNR and CDR2 FQNEAQ (reference sequence). The CDR3 has 16 residues. The V gene end was trimmed by 1 base and the J gene end by 2 bases; junction bases not matched to a gene: 8. Written as DNA, the CDR3 is TGTGCCAGCAGCTTAGGTATAGGGAGGGCGACCTACGAGCAGTACTTC. It codes for CASSLGIGRATYEQYF.

This rearrangement joins TRBV15 to TRBJ2-7, with 11 positions matching TRBD2. V was pared by 4 bases and J by 0 bases, with 5 bases of the junction left unmatched. The CDR3 loop spans 16 amino acids. Germline CDR1 LNHNV, CDR2 YYDKDF (reference sequence). CDR3 loop: CATSTGTSGSSYEQYF. The CDR3 nucleotides are TGTGCCACCAGCACCGGGACTAGCGGCAGCTCCTACGAGCAGTACTTC.

The rearrangement uses TRBV4-1 and TRBJ2-2; 11 nucleotides agree with TRBD2. The germline V gene has CDR1 MGHRA and CDR2 YSYEKL. The CDR3 is 15 residues long. Trimming took 8 bases from V and 0 from J; bases not matched to a gene: 2. CDR3 sequence reads: CASQGLAANTGELFF. The CDR3 DNA is TGCGCCAGCCAGGGACTAGCGGCGAACACCGGGGAGCTGTTTTTT.

This clone was found once. The V gene is TRBV28, the J gene TRBJ2-1, with 10 positions matching TRBD2. The CDR3 consists of 17 residues. Germline CDR1 is MDHEN and CDR2 is SYDVKM. V lost 2 bases to trimming and J lost 8 bases; unmatched junction nucleotides: 12. The CDR3 here is CASSLVFASGSRDEQFF. CDR3 nucleotide sequence: TGTGCCAGCAGTTTAGTCTTTGCTAGCGGGAGCAGGGATGAGCAGTTCTTC. The whole variable domain, remainder taken from reference TRBV28 and TRBJ2-1, is DVKVTQSSRYLVKRTGEKVFLECVQDMDHENMFWYRQDPGLGLRLIYFSYDVKMKEKGDIPEGYSVSREKKERFSLILESASTNQTSMYLCASSLVFASGSRDEQFFGPGTRLTVL.

The rearrangement joins TRBV19 to TRBJ1-3, with D possibly being TRBD1 (5 bases). Deletions cut 5 bases from V and 4 bases from J, with 12 bases between. CDR1 is LNHDA, CDR2 SQIVND, per germline (reference sequence). The CDR3 consists of 14 residues. CDR3 region: CASSPQAVGNTIYF. The CDR3 DNA follows: TGTGCCAGTAGTCCACAGGCCGTCGGAAACACCATATATTTT.

CDR3 amino acids: CAWAWRGSQFF. The CDR3 nucleotides read TGTGCCTGGGCTTGGAGGGGAAGTCAGTTCTTC. The chain carries TRBV7-9 and TRBJ2-1; D might be TRBD2 (6 bases). V lost 11 bases and J lost 13, with 18 bases in between. CDR3 size: 11 residues. The germline V gene encodes CDR1 SEHNR and CDR2 FQNEAQ (reference sequence).

The J gene is TRBJ2-3, the V gene TRBV6-4, with D unclear. The V end lost 2 bases, the J end lost 2 bases, and 5 bases lay between the germline ends. Germline CDR1 reads MRHNA; CDR2 reads SNTAGT. The CDR3 extends over 13 amino acids. CDR3 DNA sequence: TGTGCCAGCAGTGACATCCACACAGATACGCAGTATTTT. It codes for CASSDIHTDTQYF.

The gene calls are TRBV5-1 and TRBJ2-2; TRBD2 is a possible D gene (5 bases). The CDR3 loop spans 14 amino acids. Per germline, CDR1 SGHRS and CDR2 YFSETQ. Trimming took off 6 bases at V and 0 bases at J, with 9 bases between the two ends. In DNA form, the CDR3 reads TGCGCCAGCAAAGCTAGCCCGAACACCGGGGAGCTGTTTTTT. This codes for CASKASPNTGELFF.

In regard to this clone: At one of its ends the junction is not consistent with the germline gene, which may arise from a read error. This rearrangement joins TRBV15 to TRBJ2-7; 8 nucleotides align to TRBD2. The germline gives CDR1 LNHNV, CDR2 YYDKDF (reference sequence). The CDR3 has 13 residues. This CDR3 is CATSPQGIAGTLF. CDR3 nucleotides: TGTGCCACCAGCCCCCAAGGTATAGCGGGAACACTTTTC.

J is TRBJ1-1 and V is TRBV5-1; possible D gene TRBD1, 6 bases. Trimming left V 4 bases short and J 4 bases short, with 11 bases between. Germline V gives CDR1 SGHRS, CDR2 YFSETQ. This CDR3 spans 13 amino acids. In DNA form, the CDR3 reads TGCGCCAGCAGCCAAACAGGGACCACTGAAGCTTTCTTT. Translated, it gives CASSQTGTTEAFF.

The chain links TRBV27 to TRBJ2-1; tentatively, D is TRBD1 (6 bases). The CDR3 covers 14 residues. Trimming stripped 3 bases from V and 10 bases from J, with 16 bases between. CDR1 is MNHEY, CDR2 SMNVEV, per germline (reference sequence). This CDR3 is CASSFRGRQYEQFF. The CDR3 DNA reads as TGTGCCAGCAGTTTCAGGGGTCGCCAATACGAGCAGTTCTTC.

This clone was detected only once. The rearrangement links TRBV30 to TRBJ1-2; D is uncertain. V lost 8 bases and J 2 bases, leaving 12 bases between the germline ends. The germline gives CDR1 GTSNPN, CDR2 SVGIG (reference sequence). This CDR3 comprises 12 residues. CDR3 amino acids: CAGLKVNYGYTF. The DNA of the CDR3 is TGTGCCGGGCTGAAGGTGAACTATGGCTACACCTTC.

The V gene is TRBV5-1, the J gene TRBJ2-1, with TRBD2 matching over 14 bases. Trimming at V came to 7 bases and at J to 9 bases, leaving 3 bases not matched to a gene. This CDR3 region has 13 residues. Per germline, CDR1 SGHRS and CDR2 YFSETQ. CDR3 sequence (DNA): TGCGCCAGCCAAGGACTAGCGGGAGGTGAGCAGTTCTTC. This codes for CASQGLAGGEQFF.

The V call is TRBV5-1, the J call TRBJ2-1, with 8 bases identical to TRBD1. J was trimmed by 5 bases and V by 4 bases; bases with no gene match: 5. Germline V CDR1 and CDR2: SGHRS, YFSETQ. The CDR3 runs 14 residues. The CDR3 nucleotides are TGCGCCAGCAGCGTTCAGGGGGCAAACAATGAGCAGTTCTTC. Its protein product is CASSVQGANNEQFF.

The chain carries TRBV10-1 and TRBJ1-1; a possible D gene is TRBD1 (5 bases). There are 12 residues in the CDR3. V gave up 5 bases and J gave up 8 bases, with 12 bases separating them. Per the germline V gene, CDR1 is WNHNN and CDR2 is SYGVQD (reference sequence). The CDR3 spells CASSHPGGEAFF. The CDR3, as DNA: TGCGCCAGCAGTCATCCGGGGGGGGAAGCTTTCTTT.

V gene TRBV5-1 combines with J gene TRBJ2-1; a possible D gene is TRBD2 (6 bases). CDR1 and CDR2 (germline): SGHRS, YFSETQ. CDR3 length: 16 residues. Between the trimmed V and J ends, which lost 0 bases and 5 bases, there was a span of 15 bases. The CDR3 coding sequence is TGCGCCAGCAGCTTGGTCCCCTCGCGGGGTGACAATGAGCAGTTCTTC. Amino acids: CASSLVPSRGDNEQFF.

The V and J genes are TRBV29-1 and TRBJ1-6, with 10 bases that match TRBD1. The CDR3 length is 14 residues. V dropped 4 bases and J dropped 8; count of bases not matched to a gene: 5. Germline CDR1 SQVTM, CDR2 ANQGSEA. The CDR3 DNA reads TGCAGCGTTGGCGAGACAGGGGGCGATTCACCCCTCCACTTT. Its protein is CSVGETGGDSPLHF.

The CDR3 sequence is CASSPNPTGSEQYF. The CDR3 DNA is TGCGCCAGCAGCCCAAACCCTACAGGGTCCGAGCAGTACTTC. The chain has TRBV5-1 and TRBJ2-7; possible D gene TRBD1, 6 bases. CDR3 length equals 14 residues. The germline V and J ends were trimmed by 4 bases and 6 bases, with 17 bases remaining between them. From germline, CDR1 is SGHRS and CDR2 YFSETQ.

The J gene is TRBJ2-1, the V gene TRBV5-1; the D is unclear. Deletions cut 3 bases from V and 8 bases from J, with 15 bases between. The CDR3 consists of 14 residues. Germline V gives CDR1 SGHRS, CDR2 YFSETQ. This chain's CDR3 is CASSSTTRIYEQFF. Written as DNA, the CDR3 is TGCGCCAGCAGCTCAACTACAAGAATTTATGAGCAGTTCTTC.

The CDR3 DNA sequence: TGTGCCAGCAGTTTATCACTGTCCCAAGAGACCCAGTACTTC. This translates into CASSLSLSQETQYF. This chain links TRBV28 with TRBJ2-5; D uncertain. Germline CDR1 is MDHEN and CDR2 is SYDVKM. The CDR3 is made up of 14 amino acids. The germline V and J ends were trimmed by 1 base and 1 base, with 7 bases remaining between them.

This clone was observed a single time. J is TRBJ2-2 and V is TRBV2; 9 nucleotides match TRBD2. V dropped 8 bases and J dropped 7; count of bases not matched to a gene: 14. The V gene's germline CDR1 is SNHLY and CDR2 FYNNEI. CDR3 length equals 16 residues. CDR3 amino acids: CASRLRVAGDGGELFF. CDR3 sequence (DNA): TGTGCCAGCCGCCTTCGGGTAGCGGGAGATGGCGGGGAGCTGTTTTTT.

This chain links TRBV11-1 with TRBJ2-3; 7 bases are a match to TRBD2. With V trimmed by 6 bases and J by 4 bases, 1 base remained unmatched. The CDR3 loop spans 12 amino acids. The germline V gene has CDR1 SGHAT and CDR2 FQDESV (reference sequence). The CDR3 loop reads CASRRESDTQYF. CDR3 in DNA: TGTGCCAGCAGGCGGGAGTCAGATACGCAGTATTTT. Combining the CDR3 with reference TRBV11-1 and TRBJ2-3 gives the whole variable domain EAEVAQSPRYKITEKSQAVAFWCDPISGHATLYWYRQILGQGPELLVQFQDESVVDDSQLPKDRFSAERLKGVDSTLKIQPAELGDSAMYLCASRRESDTQYFGPGTRLTVL.

A few counts support this clone. V is TRBV19 and J is TRBJ2-2; D is uncertain. Germline V gene lookup returns CDR1 LNHDA and CDR2 SQIVND (reference sequence). The CDR3 runs to 13 residues. Trimming took 5 bases from V and 6 from J, leaving 10 bases between them. The CDR3 spells CASSVFGAGELFF. In DNA form, the CDR3 reads TGTGCCAGTAGTGTCTTCGGTGCCGGGGAGCTGTTTTTT.

The chain carries TRBV27 and TRBJ2-7; D remains ambiguous. Germline V gene data show CDR1 as MNHEY and CDR2 as SMNVEV (reference sequence). This CDR3 comprises 11 residues. V was cut by 6 bases and J by 6 bases, with 9 bases left in between. CDR3 nucleotides: TGTGCCAGCAGCCATTCCGGCGAGCAGTACTTC. Protein sequence: CASSHSGEQYF.

The gene calls are TRBV29-1 and TRBJ2-7, with D tentatively TRBD1 (6 bases). V was cut by 7 bases and J by 4 bases, with 17 bases left in between. Germline V gene lookup returns CDR1 SQVTM and CDR2 ANQGSEA. CDR3 length equals 13 residues. The CDR3 spells CSGRGGSTYEQYF. The CDR3 region has the DNA TGCAGCGGCAGGGGCGGATCAACGTACGAGCAGTACTTC.

The rearrangement links TRBV5-1 to TRBJ2-5, with D possibly matching TRBD2 (6 bases). The CDR3 loop spans 12 amino acids. Germline CDR1 and CDR2: SGHRS and YFSETQ. The ends were cut back, 2 bases at V and 5 bases at J, with 7 bases in the middle. In DNA, the CDR3 is TGCGCCAGCAGCTTTGCGGGGGAGACCCAGTACTTC. This sequence encodes CASSFAGETQYF.

This clone has a handful of counts. J is TRBJ2-1 and V is TRBV27, with TRBD2 matching 7 bases. The CDR3 runs 16 residues. V was clipped by 4 bases and J by 0 bases; unmatched bases: 6. Germline loops: CDR1 MNHEY, CDR2 SMNVEV (reference sequence). The CDR3 loop is CASSSPGGSSYNEQFF. The CDR3 DNA reads as TGTGCCAGCAGTTCCCCGGGAGGCAGCTCCTACAATGAGCAGTTCTTC.